These 26 T cell receptor beta chains were sequenced from one sample in a study of blood T cell repertoires in COVID-19. TCRdb's table, derived via immunoSEQ multiplex PCR, lists solely in-frame clones and lacks some. Of roughly 100,000 clones in the sample, about 70% were seen once. The sample comprised peripheral blood. The receptor source for this set is a human donor with acute or convalescent COVID-19. The donor label of this sample is uncertain.

This clone was recorded only once. The chain links TRBV7-9 to TRBJ2-7; the match to TRBD1 covers 9 bases. CDR3 length: 14 amino acids. CDR1 and CDR2 from the germline V gene are SEHNR and FQNEAQ (reference sequence). V shed 5 bases and J 5 bases; nucleotides not matched to a gene: 7. The CDR3 DNA sequence: TGTGCCAGCAGCCGGAGACAGGGGGAGAACGAGCAGTACTTC. Its protein is CASSRRQGENEQYF.

This chain connects TRBV7-8 to TRBJ1-5; D might be TRBD1 (5 bases). V lost 7 bases, J lost 9 bases, and 19 bases lay in between. Germline CDR1 SGHVS, CDR2 FQNEAQ. CDR3 length equals 14 residues. The CDR3 spells CASKFPGRDSPQHF. The CDR3 nucleotides are TGTGCCAGCAAGTTCCCAGGGAGGGATTCGCCCCAGCATTTT.

This chain joins TRBV15 and TRBJ2-7; 8 nucleotides agree with TRBD1. This CDR3 region has 16 residues. Trimming took 0 bases from V and 5 from J; bases not matched to a gene: 9. Germline values: CDR1 LNHNV, CDR2 YYDKDF (reference sequence). CDR3 sequence: CATSRDIGQGPHEQYV. DNA for the CDR3: TGTGCCACCAGCAGAGACATCGGACAGGGCCCCCACGAGCAGTACGTC.

This clone was detected only once. The CDR3 protein is CAISTGATNEKLFF. Written as DNA, the CDR3 is TGTGCCATCAGTACAGGCGCAACTAATGAAAAACTGTTTTTT. V and J are TRBV10-3 and TRBJ1-4, with D perhaps matching TRBD1 (5 bases). This CDR3 has 14 amino acids. Germline CDR1 ENHRY, CDR2 SYGVKD. V was pared by 5 bases and J by 0 bases, with 7 bases between.

V gene TRBV14 combines with J gene TRBJ2-1, with TRBD2 matching over 12 bases. The CDR3 runs 14 residues. Germline V lookup: CDR1 SGHDN, CDR2 FVKESK. J lost 12 bases, V lost 3 bases, and 6 bases had no gene match. CDR3 sequence (DNA): TGTGCCAGCAGCCAGACCCTAGCGGGGGGGCGGCAGTTCTTC. As protein: CASSQTLAGGRQFF.

This clone showed up just a few times. The rearrangement uses TRBV19 and TRBJ2-1; weak D call: TRBD2 (7 bases). V shed 1 base and J shed 2 bases, with 9 bases lying between them. Germline V CDR1 and CDR2: LNHDA, SQIVND (reference sequence). This CDR3 comprises 15 residues. The CDR3 sequence: CASSIGGGAYNEQFF. CDR3 DNA sequence: TGTGCCAGTAGTATAGGAGGGGGGGCCTACAATGAGCAGTTCTTC. Variable domain in full (rest from reference TRBV19 and TRBJ2-1): DGGITQSPKYLFRKEGQNVTLSCEQNLNHDAMYWYRQDPGQGLRLIYYSQIVNDFQKGDIAEGYSVSREKKESFPLTVTSAQKNPTAFYLCASSIGGGAYNEQFFGPGTRLTVL.

This clone was detected many times. The gene calls are TRBV5-1 and TRBJ1-2; the D gene is possibly TRBD1 (6 bases). The V gene's germline CDR1 is SGHRS and CDR2 YFSETQ. Trimming took 3 bases from V and 6 from J, leaving 18 bases between them. The CDR3 has 15 amino acids. The CDR3 DNA reads TGCGCCAGCAGCTCCTACAGACAGGATATAGATGGCTACACCTTC. Its protein is CASSSYRQDIDGYTF.

This chain connects TRBV2 to TRBJ2-3; 7 nucleotides align to TRBD1. The trim removed 5 bases at V and 2 bases at J, leaving 7 bases unmatched. The CDR3 contains 15 residues. Per the germline V gene, CDR1 is SNHLY and CDR2 is FYNNEI. CDR3 sequence: CASSPGTAHTDTQYF. The CDR3 nucleotides read TGTGCCAGCAGTCCCGGGACAGCCCACACAGATACGCAGTATTTT.

A single count supports this clone. The CDR3 DNA sequence: TGTGCCAGCACTCAGGGAAGATCTAACTATGGCTACACCTTC. This encodes CASTQGRSNYGYTF. The V and J genes are TRBV4-2 and TRBJ1-2, with D perhaps TRBD1 (5 bases). The germline V gene has CDR1 LGHNA and CDR2 YNFKEQ. This CDR3 is 14 amino acids long. With 7 bases removed from V and 0 bases from J, the gap between germline ends came to 12 bases.

This clone was seen only a few times. The rearrangement joins TRBV7-2 to TRBJ1-2; D remains ambiguous. The CDR3 has 13 amino acids. The germline V and J ends were trimmed by 5 bases and 8 bases, with 15 bases remaining between them. CDR1 SGHTA and CDR2 FQGNSA come from the germline V gene. CDR3 DNA sequence: TGTGCCAGCAGCCCCGTCCTAAACTTGGGCTACACCTTC. Translating it yields CASSPVLNLGYTF.

Here the CDR3 reads CATSRFGGAGNEQFF. The CDR3 DNA follows: TGTGCCACCTCAAGATTCGGGGGGGCGGGCAATGAGCAGTTCTTC. This sequence joins TRBV24-1 and TRBJ2-1, with 8 bases aligning to TRBD2. The trim removed 9 bases at V and 6 bases at J, leaving 12 bases unmatched. Germline V lookup: CDR1 KGHDR, CDR2 SFDVKD. The CDR3 is 15 residues long.

The V and J genes are TRBV27 and TRBJ2-2; TRBD1 matches 11 bases. The CDR3 length is 15 residues. Trimming removed 10 bases from V and 3 bases from J; junction bases left unmatched: 7. The germline gives CDR1 MNHEY, CDR2 SMNVEV (reference sequence). The CDR3 loop reads CATGQGAGYTGELFF. The DNA for the CDR3 is TGTGCCACTGGACAGGGGGCTGGTTACACCGGGGAGCTGTTTTTT.

The gene calls are TRBV28 and TRBJ1-4; maybe TRBD1 (6 bases). The CDR3 covers 16 residues. The V gene's germline CDR1 is MDHEN and CDR2 SYDVKM. Between the trimmed V and J ends, which lost 6 bases and 1 base, there was a span of 15 bases. The CDR3 sequence: CASRLQGFGTNEKLFF. The CDR3, as DNA: TGTGCCAGCAGACTACAGGGTTTTGGAACTAATGAAAAACTGTTTTTT.

This chain links TRBV12-5 with TRBJ2-1, with 13 bases that match TRBD2. CDR1 is LGHNT and CDR2 is FRNRAP in the germline V gene. This CDR3 comprises 14 residues. J lost 7 bases, V lost 6 bases, and 3 bases had no gene match. CDR3 sequence (DNA): TGTGCTAGTGGACTAGCGGGGGGGCGGAATGAGCAGTTCTTC. Translated, it gives CASGLAGGRNEQFF.

The count of this clone is one. The chain carries TRBV4-1 and TRBJ2-7; 7 nucleotides match TRBD2. The germline CDR1 and CDR2 sequences are MGHRA and YSYEKL. The V and J ends lost 4 bases and 4 bases, in that order; junction bases with no gene match: 10. The CDR3 totals 15 residues. CDR3 loop: CASSPYGGGVYEQYF. The CDR3 coding sequence is TGCGCCAGCAGCCCCTATGGGGGGGGTGTTTACGAGCAGTACTTC.

The chain links TRBV6-5 to TRBJ2-1; maybe TRBD2 (7 bases). CDR3 length: 15 residues. V lost 8 bases to trimming and J lost 2 bases, with 16 bases between them. From germline, CDR1 is MNHEY and CDR2 SVGAGI. CDR3 region: CASSKGGSTYNEQFF. The CDR3 DNA follows: TGTGCCAGCTCTAAGGGGGGGAGCACCTACAATGAGCAGTTCTTC.

The chain is built from TRBV6-1 and TRBJ2-7; D gene unclear. This CDR3 has 13 amino acids. The germline V and J ends were trimmed by 2 bases and 5 bases, with 10 bases remaining between them. CDR1 is MNHNS and CDR2 is SASEGT in the germline V gene. The CDR3 coding sequence is TGTGCCAGCAGTGAAACTCTCCGGGACGAGCAGTACTTC. It yields the protein CASSETLRDEQYF.

The rearrangement uses TRBV11-2 and TRBJ2-3; a possible D gene is TRBD2 (7 bases). The germline gives CDR1 SGHAT, CDR2 FQNNGV. With 7 bases removed from V and 2 bases from J, the gap between germline ends came to 22 bases. CDR3 length: 17 residues. CDR3: CASNVLGGGGNTDTQYF. The CDR3 DNA reads TGTGCCAGCAACGTTCTTGGGGGCGGGGGCAACACAGATACGCAGTATTTT. The full variable domain, completed using reference TRBV11-2 and TRBJ2-3, is EAGVAQSPRYKIIEKRQSVAFWCNPISGHATLYWYQQILGQGPKLLIQFQNNGVVDDSQLPKDRFSAERLKGVDSTLKIQPAKLEDSAVYLCASNVLGGGGNTDTQYFGPGTRLTVL.

This sequence joins TRBV30 and TRBJ1-2; a possible D gene is TRBD1 (5 bases). Germline lookup yields CDR1 GTSNPN and CDR2 SVGIG (reference sequence). Trimming removed 1 base at V and 8 bases at J, with 14 bases between. The CDR3 is 13 amino acids. The CDR3, as DNA: TGTGCCTGGAGTGAGGGCAGGGCTCGCGGCTACACCTTC. Its translation: CAWSEGRARGYTF.

The V and J genes are TRBV9 and TRBJ2-3; 12 bases align to TRBD2. This CDR3 is 16 amino acids long. V shed 4 bases and J 0 bases; nucleotides not matched to a gene: 3. Looked up from germline, CDR1 is SGDLS and CDR2 is YYNGEE. For the CDR3, the DNA is TGTGCCAGCAGCTACACTAGCGGGGGGAGCACAGATACGCAGTATTTT. Amino acids: CASSYTSGGSTDTQYF. The variable domain in full, completed from reference TRBV9 and TRBJ2-3, reads DSGVTQTPKHLITATGQRVTLRCSPRSGDLSVYWYQQSLDQGLQFLIQYYNGEERAKGNILERFSAQQFPDLHSELNLSSLELGDSALYFCASSYTSGGSTDTQYFGPGTRLTVL.

The table lists this clone with many counts. Here the CDR3 reads CASSHTGLAGGTSEQFF. The DNA for the CDR3 is TGTGCCAGCAGCCATACCGGACTAGCGGGGGGAACAAGTGAGCAGTTCTTC. V and J are TRBV7-8 and TRBJ2-1, with TRBD2 matching 14 bases. Trimming took 5 bases from V and 9 from J; bases not matched to a gene: 12. The CDR3 contains 17 residues. Germline CDR1 SGHVS, CDR2 FQNEAQ.

The rearrangement joins TRBV23-1 to TRBJ2-7; maybe TRBD2 (5 bases). Being an ORF, TRBV23-1 has a function that is uncertain. V dropped 7 bases and J dropped 3 bases, with 22 bases sitting between them. This CDR3 spans 16 amino acids. In DNA, the CDR3 is TGCGCCAGCAATTTACAGAGGACTGCCTGGGGCTACGAGCAGTACGTC. Translation: CASNLQRTAWGYEQYV.

This clone came up a few times. This chain joins TRBV7-3 and TRBJ1-1, with 9 bases matching TRBD1. CDR1 and CDR2 (germline): SGHTA, FQGTGA. The CDR3 has 13 amino acids. The V segment lost 2 bases and the J segment 5 bases; nucleotides outside the gene matches: 0. The CDR3 nucleotides read TGTGCCAGCAGCTTAGGGACAGGGACTGAAGCTTTCTTT. Translated, it gives CASSLGTGTEAFF.

This clone occurred once. The V call is TRBV5-1, the J call TRBJ1-5, with 8 bases lining up with TRBD1. The CDR3 is 14 amino acids. V shed 5 bases, J shed 5 bases, and the junction held 6 bases outside the gene matches. Germline V gives CDR1 SGHRS, CDR2 YFSETQ. The CDR3 sequence is CASRPGTGDQPQHF. CDR3 DNA: TGCGCCAGCAGGCCCGGGACAGGTGATCAGCCCCAGCATTTT.

J is TRBJ1-6 and V is TRBV6-5; D gene unclear. Between the trimmed V and J ends, which lost 5 bases and 2 bases, there was a span of 10 bases. The CDR3 covers 15 residues. The germline gives CDR1 MNHEY, CDR2 SVGAGI. Here the CDR3 DNA reads TGTGCCAGCAGTCAACCTAATACCTATAATTCACCCCTCCACTTT. This sequence encodes CASSQPNTYNSPLHF.

This clone showed up just once. This chain uses TRBV10-3 with TRBJ2-1; 9 bases are shared with TRBD1. The V gene's germline CDR1 is ENHRY and CDR2 SYGVKD. The CDR3 is 15 residues long. Unmatched junction bases numbered 7, after V lost 4 bases and J lost 6 bases. CDR3 in DNA: TGTGCCATCAGTGGAACAGGGGGCATGGGCAATGAGCAGTTCTTC. This codes for CAISGTGGMGNEQFF.